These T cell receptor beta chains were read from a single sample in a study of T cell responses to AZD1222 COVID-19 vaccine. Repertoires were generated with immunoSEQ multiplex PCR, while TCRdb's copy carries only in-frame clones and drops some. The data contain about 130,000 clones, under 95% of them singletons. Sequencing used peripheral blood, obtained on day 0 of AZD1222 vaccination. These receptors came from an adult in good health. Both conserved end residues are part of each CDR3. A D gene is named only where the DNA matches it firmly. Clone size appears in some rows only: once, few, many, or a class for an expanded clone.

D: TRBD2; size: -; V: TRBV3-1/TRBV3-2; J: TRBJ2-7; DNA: TGTGCCAGCAGCCAAAGGACTAGCGGGTCACCCTACGAGCAGTACTTC; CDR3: CASSQRTSGSPYEQYF
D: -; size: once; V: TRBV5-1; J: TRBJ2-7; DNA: TGCGCCAGCAGCTTAGGATCGGGGGCCTACGAGCAGTACTTC; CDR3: CASSLGSGAYEQYF
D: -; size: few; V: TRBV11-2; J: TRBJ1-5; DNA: TGTGCCAGCTCCCTTGGGGCAGGACTGAATCAGCCCCAGCATTTT; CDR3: CASSLGAGLNQPQHF
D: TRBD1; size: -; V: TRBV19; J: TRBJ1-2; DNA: TGTGCCAGTAGTGGAGGGACAGTCTATGGCTACACCTTC; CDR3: CASSGGTVYGYTF
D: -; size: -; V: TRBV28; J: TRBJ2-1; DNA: TGTGCCAGCAGTTTGACCCCTAGAGTCAATGAGCAGTTCTTC; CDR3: CASSLTPRVNEQFF
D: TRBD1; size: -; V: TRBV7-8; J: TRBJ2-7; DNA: TGTGCCAGCAGCTTAGGACAGGGGGTTCAAACCTACGAGCAGTACTTC; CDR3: CASSLGQGVQTYEQYF
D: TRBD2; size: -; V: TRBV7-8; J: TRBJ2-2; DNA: TGTGCCAGCAGCTTTCGGACTAGCGGGGGGACCCTCGACACCGGGGAGCTGTTTTTT; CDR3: CASSFRTSGGTLDTGELFF
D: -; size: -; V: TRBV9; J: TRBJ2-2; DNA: TGTGCCAGCAGCGAATCTACCGGGGAGCTGTTTTTT; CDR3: CASSESTGELFF
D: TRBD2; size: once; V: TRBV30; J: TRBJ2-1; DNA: TGTGCCTGGAGCCCGGGACTAGCGGGGGTCAATGAGCAGTTCTTC; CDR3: CAWSPGLAGVNEQFF
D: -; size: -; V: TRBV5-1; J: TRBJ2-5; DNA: TGCGCCAGCAGCTTGGATCCGAGCCAAGAGACCCAGTACTTC; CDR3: CASSLDPSQETQYF
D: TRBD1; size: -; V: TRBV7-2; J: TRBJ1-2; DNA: TGTGCCAGCACCCCTGTAGGGACAGGGTTAAATGGCTACACCTTC; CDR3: CASTPVGTGLNGYTF
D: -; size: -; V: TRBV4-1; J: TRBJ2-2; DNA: TGCGCCAGCAGCTACTCGGCTGGGGAGAGGACCGGGGAGCTGTTTTTT; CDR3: CASSYSAGERTGELFF
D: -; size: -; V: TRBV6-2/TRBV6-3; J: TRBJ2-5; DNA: TGTGCCAGCAGTCAGACATTTCAAGAGACCCAGTACTTC; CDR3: CASSQTFQETQYF
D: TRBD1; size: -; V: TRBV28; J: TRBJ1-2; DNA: TGTGCCAGCAGTTTAGAAACAGGGGTTAACTATGGCTACACCTTC; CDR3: CASSLETGVNYGYTF
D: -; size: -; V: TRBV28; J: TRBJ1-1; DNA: TGTGCCAGCAGTGGGGGTGGCTGGACTGAAGCTTTCTTT; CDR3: CASSGGGWTEAFF
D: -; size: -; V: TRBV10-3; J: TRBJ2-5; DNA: TGTGCCATCGGGGGAAACCAAGAGACCCAGTACTTC; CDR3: CAIGGNQETQYF
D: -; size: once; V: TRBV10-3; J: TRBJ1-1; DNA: TGTGCCATCAGTGAGTCGGTAGGTGAAGCTTTCTTT; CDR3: CAISESVGEAFF
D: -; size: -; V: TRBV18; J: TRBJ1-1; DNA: TGTGCCAGCTCACCAAGGGACTCTAGTACTGAAGCTTTCTTT; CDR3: CASSPRDSSTEAFF
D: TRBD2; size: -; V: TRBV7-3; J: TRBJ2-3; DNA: TGTGCCAGCAGCTACACTAGCGGGGGGGCTCCCGATACGCAGTATTTT; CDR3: CASSYTSGGAPDTQYF
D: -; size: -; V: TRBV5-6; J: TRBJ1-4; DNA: TGTGCCAGCAGCTCGGACTTACGTACAACTAATGAAAAACTGTTTTTT; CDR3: CASSSDLRTTNEKLFF
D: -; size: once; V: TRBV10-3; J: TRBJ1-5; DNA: TGTGCCATCAGTGAATCAGGCGGCAGCAATCAGCCCCAGCATTTT; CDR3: CAISESGGSNQPQHF
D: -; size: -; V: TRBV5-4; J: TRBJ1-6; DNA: TGTGCCAGCAGCAGCACCATCCGGGACACGGGTAATTCACCCCTCCACTTT; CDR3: CASSSTIRDTGNSPLHF
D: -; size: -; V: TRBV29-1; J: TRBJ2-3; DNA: TGCAGCGTCGTTGACTCTGGACAGATAGATACAGATACGCAGTATTTT; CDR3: CSVVDSGQIDTDTQYF
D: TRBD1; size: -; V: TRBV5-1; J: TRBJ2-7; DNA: TGCGCCAGCAGCTTCCGGCCTTGGGGGACAGGGTCTGACGAGCAGTACTTC; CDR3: CASSFRPWGTGSDEQYF
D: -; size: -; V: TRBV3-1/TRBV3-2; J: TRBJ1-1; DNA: TGTGCCAGCACCGGGACGGATGAAGCTTTCTTT; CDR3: CASTGTDEAFF
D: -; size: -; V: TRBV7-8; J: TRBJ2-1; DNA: TGTGCCAGCAGCCCCATGTCTGGGGCTCCAGGTAATGAGCAGTTCTTC; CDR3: CASSPMSGAPGNEQFF
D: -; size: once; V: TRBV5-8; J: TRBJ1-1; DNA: TGTGCCAGCAGCCTTCTGGGGCGAACTGAAGCTTTCTTT; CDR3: CASSLLGRTEAFF
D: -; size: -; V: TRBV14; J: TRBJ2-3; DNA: TGTGCCAGCAGCCAAGGGGGGACGGGTACGCAGTATTTT; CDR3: CASSQGGTGTQYF
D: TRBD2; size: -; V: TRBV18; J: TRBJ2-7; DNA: TGTGCCAGCTCACCACCGAATAGCGGGGGGGCTACGGAGCAGTACTTC; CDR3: CASSPPNSGGATEQYF
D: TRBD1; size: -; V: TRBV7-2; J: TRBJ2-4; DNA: TGTGCCAGCAGCCCAAACCGACAGGGCCCATGGTACTTC; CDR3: CASSPNRQGPWYF
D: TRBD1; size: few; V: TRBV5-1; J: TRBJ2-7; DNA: TGCGCCAGCAGCGCCGACCTATACAGAACCGGGACAGGGTCCTACGAGCAGTACTTC; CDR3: CASSADLYRTGTGSYEQYF
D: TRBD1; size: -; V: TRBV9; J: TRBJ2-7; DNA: TGTGCCAGCAGCGGTGACAGGGATGAGCAGTACTTC; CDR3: CASSGDRDEQYF
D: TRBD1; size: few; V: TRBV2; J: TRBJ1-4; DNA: TGTGCCAGCCGGGACAGGGGGAGCGAAAAACTGTTTTTT; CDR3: CASRDRGSEKLFF
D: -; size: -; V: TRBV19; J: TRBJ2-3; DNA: TGTGCCAGTAGGGGCAGGGACACAGATACGCAGTATTTT; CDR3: CASRGRDTDTQYF
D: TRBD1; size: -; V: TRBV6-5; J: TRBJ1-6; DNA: TGTGCCAGCAACCAGGGGACAGAAAATTCACCCCTCCACTTT; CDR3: CASNQGTENSPLHF
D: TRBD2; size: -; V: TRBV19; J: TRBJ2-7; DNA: TGTGCCAGTACCCCGGGGACTAGCGGCTCCTACGAGCAGTACTTC; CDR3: CASTPGTSGSYEQYF
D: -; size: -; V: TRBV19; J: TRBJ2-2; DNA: TGTGCCAGTAGTGATCCGGGAAACGCAGACACCGGGGAGCTGTTTTTT; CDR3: CASSDPGNADTGELFF
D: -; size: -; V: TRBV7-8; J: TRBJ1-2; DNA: TGTGCCAGCATACCGGCGGGACATAATAACTATGGCTACACCTTC; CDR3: CASIPAGHNNYGYTF
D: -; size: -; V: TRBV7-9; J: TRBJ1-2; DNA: TGTGCCAGCAGCTTAGCGCTCGGGCAGAACTATGGCTACACCTTC; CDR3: CASSLALGQNYGYTF
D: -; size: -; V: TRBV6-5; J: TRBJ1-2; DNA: TGTGCCAGCAACGGGGGCGCCCCCTATGGCTACACCTTC; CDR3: CASNGGAPYGYTF
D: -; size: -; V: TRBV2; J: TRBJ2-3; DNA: TGTGCCAGCAGTGAAGGGAGTTGGGCAGATACGCAGTATTTT; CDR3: CASSEGSWADTQYF
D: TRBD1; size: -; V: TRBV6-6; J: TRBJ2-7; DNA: TGTGCCAGCACTTCGGGACAGGGTCGCGAGCAGTACTTC; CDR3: CASTSGQGREQYF
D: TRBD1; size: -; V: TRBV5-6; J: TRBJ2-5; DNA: TGTGCCAGCAGCCCACAGGGGAAGACCCAGTACTTC; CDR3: CASSPQGKTQYF
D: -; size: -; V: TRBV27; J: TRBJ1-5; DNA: TGTGCCAGCAGTCCCTCCGTGGGGATTTGGAGCAATCAGCCCCAGCATTTT; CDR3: CASSPSVGIWSNQPQHF
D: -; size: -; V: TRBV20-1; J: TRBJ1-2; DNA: TGCAGTGCTAGTGACAGCCGGCAGTTC; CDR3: CSASDSRQF
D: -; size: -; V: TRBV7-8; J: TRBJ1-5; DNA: TGTGCCAGCAGCTTAGTTGGCCTGTCGGAGCCCCAGCATTTT; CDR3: CASSLVGLSEPQHF
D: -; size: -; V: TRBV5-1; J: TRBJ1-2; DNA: TGCGCCAGCAGCTTGGGAGGGAGCCAGGGCGGGGATGGCTACACCTTC; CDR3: CASSLGGSQGGDGYTF
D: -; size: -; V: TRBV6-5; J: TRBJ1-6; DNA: TGTGCCAGCAGAGATGACAGGTTCAATTCACCCCTCCACTTT; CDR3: CASRDDRFNSPLHF
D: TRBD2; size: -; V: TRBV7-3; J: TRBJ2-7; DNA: TGTGCCAGCAGCTTAGCTAGCGGGGGGCCCTACGAGCAGTACTTC; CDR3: CASSLASGGPYEQYF
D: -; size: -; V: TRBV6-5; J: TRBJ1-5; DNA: TGTGCCAGCAGCTCGGGGGGGGCTGGCAATCAGCCCCAGCATTTT; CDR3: CASSSGGAGNQPQHF
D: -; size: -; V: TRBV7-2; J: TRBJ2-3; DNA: TGTGCCAGCAGCGTACCAGTCGGGGCCCCAGATACGCAGTATTTT; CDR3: CASSVPVGAPDTQYF
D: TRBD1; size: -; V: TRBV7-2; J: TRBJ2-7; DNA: TGTGCCAGCAGCTTAAGGTCCGGGACAGGGTTTTCCTACGAGCAGTACTTC; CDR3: CASSLRSGTGFSYEQYF
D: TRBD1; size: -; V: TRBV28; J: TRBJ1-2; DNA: TGTGCCAGCACTCTCAGCGAGGGGGCGCGTGGCTACACCTTC; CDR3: CASTLSEGARGYTF
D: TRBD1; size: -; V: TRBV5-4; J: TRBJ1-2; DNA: TGTGCCAGCAGCCTTAAGGACAGGGGATATTATGGCTACACCTTC; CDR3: CASSLKDRGYYGYTF
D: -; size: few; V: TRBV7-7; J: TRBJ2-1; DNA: TGTGCTAGCAGCTTAGGGGTTTCGGGACCCATTTCGGGCTACAATGAGCAGTTCTTC; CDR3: CASSLGVSGPISGYNEQFF